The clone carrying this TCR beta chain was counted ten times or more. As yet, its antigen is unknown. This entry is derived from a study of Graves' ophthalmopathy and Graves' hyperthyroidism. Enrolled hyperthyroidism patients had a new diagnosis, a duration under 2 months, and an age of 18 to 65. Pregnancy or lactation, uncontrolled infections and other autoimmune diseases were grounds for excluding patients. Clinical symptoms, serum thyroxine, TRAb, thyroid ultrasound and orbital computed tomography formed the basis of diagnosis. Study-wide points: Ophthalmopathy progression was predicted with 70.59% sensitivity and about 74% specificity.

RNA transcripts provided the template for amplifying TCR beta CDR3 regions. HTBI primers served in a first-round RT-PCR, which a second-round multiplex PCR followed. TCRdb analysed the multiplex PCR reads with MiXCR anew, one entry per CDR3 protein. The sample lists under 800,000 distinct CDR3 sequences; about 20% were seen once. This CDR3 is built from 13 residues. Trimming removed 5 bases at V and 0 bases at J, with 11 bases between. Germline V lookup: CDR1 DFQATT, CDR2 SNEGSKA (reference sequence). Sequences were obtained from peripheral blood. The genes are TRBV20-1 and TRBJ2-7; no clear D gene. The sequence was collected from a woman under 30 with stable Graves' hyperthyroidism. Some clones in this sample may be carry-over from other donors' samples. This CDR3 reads CSARLRHSYEQYF. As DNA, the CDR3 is TGCAGTGCTCGACTGCGTCACTCCTACGAGCAGTACTTC.